These T cell receptor beta chains were read from a single sample in a study of OX40 agonist ivuxolimab in advanced cancers. This table comes from immunoSEQ multiplex PCR, and its TCRdb copy is limited to in-frame clones, with some not included. This table has under 80,000 clones, about 88% appearing once. Sequenced material: CD4+ or CD8+ T cells sorted from blood, taken in a trial of the OX40 agonist ivuxolimab. The source of these receptors is an adult with an advanced solid tumor such as melanoma, head and neck, liver or kidney cancer. Each CDR3 is given with its conserved first and last residue. The order of the fields is clone size, V gene, J gene, D gene, CDR3 DNA, CDR3 protein. The D gene is left open where the match is weak. Where a row states a size, it is once, few, many or the class of an expanded clone; other rows omit it.

abundance: NA; v_gene: TRBV30; j_gene: TRBJ1-5; d_gene: TRBD1; CDR3nt: TGTGCCTGGAGTGTACCGGGCAGGGGGAGTCAGCCCCAGCATTTT; CDR3aa: CAWSVPGRGSQPQHF
abundance: NA; v_gene: TRBV11-2; j_gene: TRBJ2-7; d_gene: TRBD1; CDR3nt: TGTGCCAGCAGCCCCAGGAGGGACAGGACCTACGAGCAGTACTTC; CDR3aa: CASSPRRDRTYEQYF
abundance: NA; v_gene: TRBV10-3; j_gene: TRBJ2-5; d_gene: NA; CDR3nt: TGTGCCATCAGCGATGGGTCGGCCGAGACCCAGTACTTC; CDR3aa: CAISDGSAETQYF
abundance: NA; v_gene: TRBV6-5; j_gene: TRBJ2-7; d_gene: NA; CDR3nt: TGTGCCAGCAGTTACTCGGGGTATAGCTCCTACGAGCAGTACTTC; CDR3aa: CASSYSGYSSYEQYF
abundance: NA; v_gene: TRBV2; j_gene: TRBJ2-3; d_gene: TRBD2; CDR3nt: TGTGCCAGCGTCGCGAGCGGGAGTATCAGAGATACGCAGTATTTT; CDR3aa: CASVASGSIRDTQYF
abundance: NA; v_gene: TRBV5-1; j_gene: TRBJ1-1; d_gene: NA; CDR3nt: TGCGCCAGCAGCTTGGACCCGGCGGGGACTGAAGCTTTCTTT; CDR3aa: CASSLDPAGTEAFF
abundance: NA; v_gene: TRBV9; j_gene: TRBJ2-3; d_gene: TRBD1; CDR3nt: TGTGCCAGCAGCGTAGAGTGGACAGGGGGCGTCGGCACAGATACGCAGTATTTT; CDR3aa: CASSVEWTGGVGTDTQYF
abundance: once; v_gene: TRBV18; j_gene: TRBJ2-3; d_gene: NA; CDR3nt: TGTGCCAGCTCACCAAGGACAAACACAGATACGCAGTATTTT; CDR3aa: CASSPRTNTDTQYF
abundance: NA; v_gene: TRBV5-1; j_gene: TRBJ2-7; d_gene: TRBD1; CDR3nt: TGCGCCAGCAGCTTGGGGGACAGGGTGACCTACGAGCAGTACTTC; CDR3aa: CASSLGDRVTYEQYF
abundance: NA; v_gene: TRBV14; j_gene: TRBJ2-5; d_gene: NA; CDR3nt: TGTGCCAGCAGCCATTTAGAGACCCAGTACTTC; CDR3aa: CASSHLETQYF
abundance: NA; v_gene: TRBV4-2; j_gene: TRBJ2-3; d_gene: NA; CDR3nt: TGTGCCAGCAGCCAAGATATGGGGGGGGCGGCAGATACGCAGTATTTT; CDR3aa: CASSQDMGGAADTQYF
abundance: few; v_gene: TRBV7-9; j_gene: TRBJ1-2; d_gene: TRBD1; CDR3nt: TGTGCCAGCAGCGACAGGGGGCTTTATGGCTACACCTTC; CDR3aa: CASSDRGLYGYTF
abundance: NA; v_gene: TRBV18; j_gene: TRBJ2-7; d_gene: TRBD2; CDR3nt: TGTGCCAGCTCACCACCGGCTAGCGGGGGGTCCTACGAGCAGTACTTC; CDR3aa: CASSPPASGGSYEQYF
abundance: NA; v_gene: TRBV19; j_gene: TRBJ1-3; d_gene: NA; CDR3nt: TGTGCCAGTAGTAGGGTCTGGCTAAGTGGAAACACCATATATTTT; CDR3aa: CASSRVWLSGNTIYF
abundance: NA; v_gene: TRBV5-4; j_gene: TRBJ2-7; d_gene: NA; CDR3nt: TGTGCCAGCAGCTTCGAAAGGTCACCGGTCTACGAGCAGTACTTC; CDR3aa: CASSFERSPVYEQYF
abundance: NA; v_gene: TRBV30; j_gene: TRBJ1-4; d_gene: NA; CDR3nt: TGTGCCTGGAGTGAGTGGATAGGGGGAAAACTGTTTTTT; CDR3aa: CAWSEWIGGKLFF
abundance: few; v_gene: TRBV11-2; j_gene: TRBJ1-3; d_gene: NA; CDR3nt: TGTGCCAGCAGCTTAGTGGGGACTAGGGGAAACACCATATATTTT; CDR3aa: CASSLVGTRGNTIYF
abundance: NA; v_gene: TRBV29-1; j_gene: TRBJ1-4; d_gene: NA; CDR3nt: TGCAGCGTTGAACAAAATGAAAAACTGTTTTTT; CDR3aa: CSVEQNEKLFF
abundance: NA; v_gene: TRBV28; j_gene: TRBJ2-2; d_gene: TRBD2; CDR3nt: TGTGCCAGCAGTTCCCAGTCCGCGCGGGGGGTCTCCGGGGAGCTGTTTTTT; CDR3aa: CASSSQSARGVSGELFF
abundance: NA; v_gene: TRBV2; j_gene: TRBJ1-1; d_gene: NA; CDR3nt: TGTGCCAGCAGTGATTGGAGGGCGTCCCCGAACACTGAAGCTTTCTTT; CDR3aa: CASSDWRASPNTEAFF
abundance: NA; v_gene: TRBV6-5; j_gene: TRBJ1-4; d_gene: NA; CDR3nt: TGTGCCAGCAGTTTAGTGGGAGGAGATGAAAAACTGTTTTTT; CDR3aa: CASSLVGGDEKLFF
abundance: few; v_gene: TRBV30; j_gene: TRBJ1-1; d_gene: NA; CDR3nt: TGTGCCTGGAGACCGGGCCAGGGCACTGAAGCTTTCTTT; CDR3aa: CAWRPGQGTEAFF
abundance: NA; v_gene: TRBV28; j_gene: TRBJ2-4; d_gene: NA; CDR3nt: TGTGCCAGCAGTTTAAACAGTTTAGCCAAAAACATTCAGTACTTC; CDR3aa: CASSLNSLAKNIQYF
abundance: NA; v_gene: TRBV28; j_gene: TRBJ2-7; d_gene: TRBD1; CDR3nt: TGTGCCAGCAGTTTCCGGGACAGGGCAACCTACGAGCAGTACTTC; CDR3aa: CASSFRDRATYEQYF
abundance: NA; v_gene: TRBV9; j_gene: TRBJ2-3; d_gene: TRBD2; CDR3nt: TGTGCCAGCAGCGTGCGGGAGAAGGATACGCAGTATTTT; CDR3aa: CASSVREKDTQYF
abundance: NA; v_gene: TRBV28; j_gene: TRBJ2-6; d_gene: NA; CDR3nt: TGTGCCAGCAGTCCCCCCCGGGGCTCTGGGGCCAACGTCCTGACTTTC; CDR3aa: CASSPPRGSGANVLTF
abundance: NA; v_gene: TRBV4-1; j_gene: TRBJ2-1; d_gene: NA; CDR3nt: TGCGCCAGCAGCCTTTGGGGGGCAAGTGATGAGCAGTTCTTC; CDR3aa: CASSLWGASDEQFF
abundance: NA; v_gene: TRBV13; j_gene: TRBJ2-1; d_gene: TRBD2; CDR3nt: TGTGCCAGCAGCACTACTCAGCGGGAAAGCTCCTACAATGAGCAGTTCTTC; CDR3aa: CASSTTQRESSYNEQFF
abundance: NA; v_gene: TRBV2; j_gene: TRBJ2-7; d_gene: TRBD1; CDR3nt: TGTGCCAGCAGTTCCGGGACAGGGTTCTACGAGCAGTACTTC; CDR3aa: CASSSGTGFYEQYF
abundance: NA; v_gene: TRBV7-2; j_gene: TRBJ1-3; d_gene: NA; CDR3nt: TGTGCCAGCAGCCGGTATACCAGTTTTTCTGGAAACACCATATATTTT; CDR3aa: CASSRYTSFSGNTIYF
abundance: NA; v_gene: TRBV11-1; j_gene: TRBJ2-2; d_gene: TRBD1; CDR3nt: TGTGCCAGCAGCTCTAGACAGGGGGCCACCGGGGAGCTGTTTTTT; CDR3aa: CASSSRQGATGELFF
abundance: NA; v_gene: TRBV5-1; j_gene: TRBJ2-7; d_gene: NA; CDR3nt: TGCGCCAGCAAAGAGGACAACTACGAGCAGTACTTC; CDR3aa: CASKEDNYEQYF
abundance: NA; v_gene: TRBV6-1; j_gene: TRBJ2-5; d_gene: TRBD2; CDR3nt: TGTGCCAGCAGTGTCTGGGTTAGCGGGGGGGCAGAGGAGACCCAGTACTTC; CDR3aa: CASSVWVSGGAEETQYF
abundance: NA; v_gene: TRBV5-4; j_gene: TRBJ2-7; d_gene: NA; CDR3nt: TGTGCCAGCATGGCAGGCATCTACTCATACGAGCAGTACTTC; CDR3aa: CASMAGIYSYEQYF
abundance: once; v_gene: TRBV18; j_gene: TRBJ1-2; d_gene: TRBD1; CDR3nt: TGTGCCAGCTCACCCCAGGGGGGCAACTATGGCTACACCTTC; CDR3aa: CASSPQGGNYGYTF
abundance: once; v_gene: TRBV6-6; j_gene: TRBJ2-3; d_gene: NA; CDR3nt: TGTGCCTGCCGGGCTAGCACAGATACGCAGTATTTT; CDR3aa: CACRASTDTQYF
abundance: NA; v_gene: TRBV10-3; j_gene: TRBJ2-7; d_gene: NA; CDR3nt: TGTGCCTTCCTCGATCCGGGACACCACGAGCAGTACTTC; CDR3aa: CAFLDPGHHEQYF
abundance: once; v_gene: TRBV28; j_gene: TRBJ2-1; d_gene: NA; CDR3nt: TGTGCCAGCAGTTTGGAGACCTACAATGAGCAGTTCTTC; CDR3aa: CASSLETYNEQFF
abundance: NA; v_gene: TRBV18; j_gene: TRBJ1-1; d_gene: NA; CDR3nt: TGTGCCAGCTCACAGGGTCCAAACACTGAAGCTTTCTTT; CDR3aa: CASSQGPNTEAFF
abundance: NA; v_gene: TRBV19; j_gene: TRBJ2-3; d_gene: NA; CDR3nt: TGTGCCAGTAGTAATCAATTTACTAGCACAGATACGCAGTATTTT; CDR3aa: CASSNQFTSTDTQYF
abundance: NA; v_gene: TRBV10-3; j_gene: TRBJ2-1; d_gene: TRBD2; CDR3nt: TGTGCCACCGGGACTAGCGGCTACAATGAGCAGTTCTTC; CDR3aa: CATGTSGYNEQFF
abundance: NA; v_gene: TRBV7-3; j_gene: TRBJ1-2; d_gene: TRBD1; CDR3nt: TGTGCCAGCAGCTTAGGACAGGACCGAGGCTACACCTTC; CDR3aa: CASSLGQDRGYTF
abundance: NA; v_gene: TRBV6-5; j_gene: TRBJ2-7; d_gene: TRBD1; CDR3nt: TGTGCCAGCAGTTACTCGGCCCCCCGACAGGGCCACGAGCAGTACTTC; CDR3aa: CASSYSAPRQGHEQYF
abundance: NA; v_gene: TRBV28; j_gene: TRBJ1-5; d_gene: TRBD1; CDR3nt: TGTGCCAGCAGTCCTTTGACAGGGATCTATCAGCCCCAGCATTTT; CDR3aa: CASSPLTGIYQPQHF
abundance: NA; v_gene: TRBV7-9; j_gene: TRBJ2-3; d_gene: NA; CDR3nt: TGTGCCAGCAGCTTAGTGTTAGCACCAGATACGCAGTATTTT; CDR3aa: CASSLVLAPDTQYF
abundance: NA; v_gene: TRBV2; j_gene: TRBJ2-6; d_gene: NA; CDR3nt: TGTGCCAGCAGTCCCTCTGGGGCCAACGTCCTGACTTTC; CDR3aa: CASSPSGANVLTF
abundance: NA; v_gene: TRBV9; j_gene: TRBJ2-7; d_gene: TRBD2; CDR3nt: TGTGCCAGCAGCGTACTAGCGGCCTCCTACGAGCAGTACTTC; CDR3aa: CASSVLAASYEQYF
abundance: NA; v_gene: TRBV19; j_gene: TRBJ2-5; d_gene: TRBD1; CDR3nt: TGTGCCAGTAGCCCAACCGGGACAGGATTGTTCCAGTACTTC; CDR3aa: CASSPTGTGLFQYF